Presented here are 32 T cell receptor beta chains from one specimen sequenced in a study of blood T cell repertoires in COVID-19. TCRdb's copy holds only in-frame clones and misses some; the assay was immunoSEQ multiplex PCR. The data hold more than 200,000 clones, with about 85% observed a single time. Material for sequencing was PBMCs or T cells enriched from blood (not recorded which). The receptors originated from a man under 40 who had recovered from COVID-19.

The chain combines TRBV2 with TRBJ1-1; D might be TRBD1 (5 bases). CDR1 and CDR2 from the germline V gene are SNHLY and FYNNEI. There are 13 residues in the CDR3. The V and J ends lost 11 bases and 1 base respectively, with 14 bases between them. The chain's CDR3 is CASGGEANTEAFF. The CDR3 DNA follows: TGTGCCTCAGGAGGGGAAGCGAACACTGAAGCTTTCTTT.

This clone was seen only a few times. V gene TRBV19 combines with J gene TRBJ2-5, with TRBD2 identical over 14 bases. CDR1 is LNHDA, CDR2 SQIVND, per germline (reference sequence). The V segment lost 10 bases and the J segment 4 bases; nucleotides outside the gene matches: 11. The CDR3 has 16 residues. CDR3 loop: CATSGPGTSGRETQYF. CDR3 DNA: TGTGCCACCTCGGGACCCGGGACTAGCGGGAGAGAGACCCAGTACTTC.

A single count supports this clone. At one end the junction does not follow the germline gene, possibly because of a read error. The rearrangement links TRBV5-1 to TRBJ2-1, with 9 bases fitting TRBD2. Germline V CDR1 and CDR2: SGHRS, YFSETQ. The length of the CDR3 is 17 residues. The chain's CDR3 is CARSPGGGGGVYNEQFF. CDR3 DNA sequence: TGCGCCCGCAGCCCGGGCGGGGGCGGGGGGGTCTACAATGAGCAGTTCTTC.

The chain uses TRBV2 and TRBJ2-1; TRBD2 matches 10 bases. The length of the CDR3 is 15 residues. Trimming removed 5 bases from V and 7 bases from J; junction bases left unmatched: 8. CDR1 is SNHLY and CDR2 is FYNNEI in the germline V gene. CDR3 in amino acids: CASSQNGLAANEQFF. In DNA, the CDR3 is TGTGCCAGCAGTCAAAATGGACTAGCGGCAAATGAGCAGTTCTTC.

This clone was observed a single time. CDR3 coding DNA: TGTGCCAGCAGTTTTAGCGGGAGGGGAAGTCCCGGGGAGCTGTTTTTT. Its translation is CASSFSGRGSPGELFF. The chain combines TRBV2 with TRBJ2-2; TRBD2 aligns across 11 bases. This CDR3 contains 16 residues. The V segment lost 5 bases and the J segment 6 bases; nucleotides outside the gene matches: 8. The V gene's germline CDR1 is SNHLY and CDR2 FYNNEI.

This chain connects TRBV4-1 to TRBJ2-7, with D maybe TRBD2 (6 bases). Trimming removed 1 base at V and 0 bases at J, with 13 bases between. The CDR3 has 16 residues. Germline CDR1 and CDR2: MGHRA and YSYEKL. The CDR3 is CASSQVSSVVSYEQYF. The CDR3 DNA is TGCGCCAGCAGCCAAGTTTCTAGCGTTGTCTCCTACGAGCAGTACTTC.

The J gene is TRBJ1-4, the V gene TRBV6-5; 10 nucleotides match TRBD1. The CDR3 extends over 14 amino acids. Losses at the gene ends were 6 bases for V and 7 bases for J; bases not matched to a gene: 5. CDR1 is MNHEY and CDR2 is SVGAGI in the germline V gene. CDR3 protein: CASRPGTGVEKLFF. CDR3 nucleotide sequence: TGTGCCAGCAGGCCGGGGACAGGGGTTGAAAAACTGTTTTTT.

The chain is built from TRBV18 and TRBJ2-6; no reliable D call. Trimming removed 6 bases from V and 0 bases from J, with 9 bases in between. The CDR3 spans 15 residues. Germline V gene data show CDR1 as KGHSH and CDR2 as LQKENI. The CDR3 reads CASSQSSSGANVLTF. CDR3 nucleotides: TGTGCCAGCTCTCAATCTAGCTCTGGGGCCAACGTCCTGACTTTC.

The chain uses TRBV10-3 and TRBJ1-4; 8 bases fit TRBD1. V trimming: 2 bases; J trimming: 0 bases; junction bases outside the gene matches: 2. Germline V gene lookup returns CDR1 ENHRY and CDR2 SYGVKD. The CDR3 contains 16 residues. The CDR3 DNA follows: TGTGCCATCAGTGAGACAGGGGGACCAACTAATGAAAAACTGTTTTTT. It is translated as CAISETGGPTNEKLFF.

The gene calls are TRBV29-1 and TRBJ2-5; D is uncertain. Trimming pared 7 bases from V and 4 bases from J, leaving 19 bases between. CDR3 length: 14 amino acids. Germline CDR1 and CDR2: SQVTM and ANQGSEA. The CDR3 DNA reads as TGCAGCGCCGGATACGCGAGGAGAGGAGAGACCCAGTACTTC. Protein sequence: CSAGYARRGETQYF.

The rearrangement joins TRBV7-6 to TRBJ2-3; 11 bases agree with TRBD2. CDR3 length: 16 amino acids. V gave up 5 bases and J gave up 6 bases; unmatched junction bases: 10. Per the germline V gene, CDR1 is SGHVS and CDR2 is FNYEAQ. The CDR3: CASSPYLAGGRDTQYF. The CDR3 nucleotides are TGTGCCAGCAGCCCATATCTAGCGGGGGGTCGGGATACGCAGTATTTT.

The rearrangement links TRBV28 to TRBJ1-2, with no clear D. Germline V gene data show CDR1 as MDHEN and CDR2 as SYDVKM. Deletions cut 1 base from V and 4 bases from J, with 4 bases between. This CDR3 has 12 amino acids. The CDR3 nucleotides read TGTGCCAGCAGTTTATCTCGCTATGGCTACACCTTC. This gives the protein CASSLSRYGYTF.

This rearrangement joins TRBV4-2 to TRBJ1-5; the D is unclear. CDR3 length equals 14 residues. V lost 0 bases and J lost 4, with 7 bases in between. CDR1 is LGHNA, CDR2 YNFKEQ, per germline. This CDR3 reads CASSQEAANQPQHF. CDR3 sequence (DNA): TGTGCCAGCAGCCAAGAGGCGGCAAATCAGCCCCAGCATTTT.

The chain carries TRBV3-1 (or the pseudogene TRBV3-2) and TRBJ1-2; D ambiguous. The CDR3 loop spans 12 amino acids. Germline CDR1 LGHDT, CDR2 YNNKEL (reference sequence). The V and J ends lost 4 bases and 4 bases respectively, with 7 bases between them. This CDR3 reads CASSLFSYGYTF. The CDR3 region has the DNA TGTGCCAGCAGCCTTTTCAGCTATGGCTACACCTTC.

The chain joins TRBV2 to TRBJ2-2, with D possibly being TRBD2 (6 bases). Trimming removed 8 bases at V and 4 bases at J, with 17 bases between. Germline V lookup: CDR1 SNHLY, CDR2 FYNNEI. This CDR3 is built from 15 residues. The CDR3 DNA sequence: TGTGCCAGCGCTGAGGTGGGACTCCCCACCGGGGAGCTGTTTTTT. Amino acid sequence: CASAEVGLPTGELFF.

The chain's CDR3 is CASSYEPGPRGYTF. DNA for the CDR3: TGTGCCAGCAGTTACGAGCCAGGGCCCCGTGGCTACACCTTC. The rearrangement links TRBV6-6 to TRBJ1-2, with D possibly being TRBD1 (5 bases). Germline CDR1 and CDR2: MNHNY and SVGAGI (reference sequence). The ends were cut back, 2 bases at V and 7 bases at J, with 14 bases in the middle. This CDR3 is built from 14 residues.

The rearrangement joins TRBV28 to TRBJ2-1, with 9 nucleotides matching TRBD2. CDR1 and CDR2 from the germline V gene are MDHEN and SYDVKM. V gave up 4 bases and J gave up 7 bases; unmatched junction bases: 2. CDR3 length: 13 amino acids. The CDR3 region is CASSWGLANEQFF. The CDR3 DNA follows: TGTGCCAGCAGTTGGGGACTAGCTAATGAGCAGTTCTTC.

The chain joins TRBV9 to TRBJ1-6; D is ambiguous. Trimming pared 4 bases from V and 7 bases from J, leaving 15 bases between. The V gene's germline CDR1 is SGDLS and CDR2 YYNGEE. The CDR3 is 15 residues long. CDR3 nucleotide sequence: TGTGCCAGCAGCCCCGGTGCAGGTTCAAATTCACCCCTCCACTTT. Its protein product is CASSPGAGSNSPLHF.

CDR3 coding DNA: TGCAGCGTTGAGCCCGTAGAGGGATACGAGCAGTACTTC. This codes for CSVEPVEGYEQYF. V is TRBV29-1 and J is TRBJ2-7; D is possibly TRBD2 (5 bases). The CDR3 totals 13 residues. Looked up from germline, CDR1 is SQVTM and CDR2 is ANQGSEA. V dropped 3 bases and J dropped 4 bases, with 13 bases sitting between them.

The V call is TRBV2, the J call TRBJ2-7; the match to TRBD1 covers 7 bases. V was clipped by 7 bases and J by 0 bases; unmatched bases: 6. There are 14 residues in the CDR3. The germline V gene has CDR1 SNHLY and CDR2 FYNNEI. The CDR3 reads CASTARGNSYEQYF. CDR3 bases: TGTGCCAGCACTGCCAGGGGGAACTCCTACGAGCAGTACTTC.

The V gene is TRBV7-9, the J gene TRBJ2-7, with a possible D match to TRBD2 (7 bases). This CDR3 has 17 amino acids. V was clipped by 2 bases and J by 1 base, with 18 bases between them. Germline V gene lookup returns CDR1 SEHNR and CDR2 FQNEAQ (reference sequence). The CDR3 DNA reads as TGTGCCAGCAGCTTAAAAGGGGGGGCAGACCGGTCCTACGAGCAGTACTTC. The encoded protein is CASSLKGGADRSYEQYF. Variable domain in full (rest from reference TRBV7-9 and TRBJ2-7): DTGVSQNPRHKITKRGQNVTFRCDPISEHNRLYWYRQTLGQGPEFLTYFQNEAQLEKSRLLSDRFSAERPKGSFSTLEIQRTEQGDSAMYLCASSLKGGADRSYEQYFGPGTRLTVT.

The rearrangement links TRBV5-1 to TRBJ2-3; 9 bases line up with TRBD2. The V gene end was trimmed by 2 bases and the J gene end by 2 bases; junction bases not matched to a gene: 3. Per germline, CDR1 SGHRS and CDR2 YFSETQ. CDR3 length: 15 amino acids. The CDR3 sequence: CASSFGGRDTDTQYF. The CDR3 DNA sequence: TGCGCCAGCAGCTTTGGCGGGAGGGACACAGATACGCAGTATTTT.

This chain connects TRBV5-5 to TRBJ1-4; a possible D gene is TRBD1 (6 bases). The length of the CDR3 is 14 residues. V lost 3 bases and J lost 4, with 10 bases in between. Per the germline V gene, CDR1 is SGHKS and CDR2 is YYEKEE (reference sequence). This CDR3 reads CASSSRQDNEKLFF. The CDR3 DNA sequence: TGTGCCAGCAGCTCACGACAGGATAATGAAAAACTGTTTTTT.

The genes are TRBV19 and TRBJ1-1; a possible D gene is TRBD1 (6 bases). This CDR3 spans 12 amino acids. Deletions cut 5 bases from V and 6 bases from J, with 10 bases between. Looked up from germline, CDR1 is LNHDA and CDR2 is SQIVND (reference sequence). This CDR3 reads CASSPGVSEAFF. The CDR3 region has the DNA TGTGCCAGTAGTCCAGGGGTATCTGAAGCTTTCTTT.

The genes are TRBV7-9 and TRBJ1-6, with a tentative D call TRBD1 (5 bases). The CDR3 totals 16 residues. The germline gives CDR1 SEHNR, CDR2 FQNEAQ (reference sequence). The V end lost 5 bases, the J end lost 8 bases, and 19 bases lay between the germline ends. CDR3 in amino acids: CASSPSGTKFDSPLHF. The CDR3 DNA sequence: TGTGCCAGCAGCCCCTCGGGGACTAAATTTGATTCACCCCTCCACTTT.

The J gene is TRBJ2-7, the V gene TRBV6-6; 8 bases are shared with TRBD1. CDR1 is MNHNY, CDR2 SVGAGI, per germline (reference sequence). The trim removed 4 bases at V and 2 bases at J, leaving 7 bases unmatched. The length of the CDR3 is 15 residues. CDR3 protein: CASSSRQGFTYEQYF. CDR3 nucleotide sequence: TGTGCCAGCAGTTCCCGACAGGGGTTTACCTACGAGCAGTACTTC.

V gene TRBV12-3 or TRBV12-4 combines with J gene TRBJ1-5; D perhaps matches TRBD1 (6 bases). There are 13 residues in the CDR3. V shed 6 bases and J shed 3 bases, with 9 bases lying between them. The CDR3 DNA is TGTGCCAGCAGCAGGGGCCACAATCAGCCCCAGCATTTT. It yields the protein CASSRGHNQPQHF.

V usage is TRBV6-6 and J usage is TRBJ2-5, with 7 bases identical to TRBD1. Looked up from germline, CDR1 is MNHNY and CDR2 is SVGAGI (reference sequence). Losses at the gene ends were 5 bases for V and 5 bases for J; bases not matched to a gene: 11. The CDR3 loop spans 15 amino acids. For the CDR3, the DNA is TGTGCCAGCAGTCCTAACCGGGACAGAAGGGAGACCCAGTACTTC. Translated, it gives CASSPNRDRRETQYF.

The chain recombines TRBV3-1 (or the pseudogene TRBV3-2) with TRBJ1-3, with D hard to call. V was clipped by 1 base and J by 0 bases, with 13 bases between them. The CDR3 length is 17 residues. In germline, CDR1 is LGHDT, CDR2 YNNKEL (reference sequence). The CDR3, as DNA: TGTGCCAGCAGCCAAGTGTGGGGAGGGTACTCTGGAAACACCATATATTTT. This translates into CASSQVWGGYSGNTIYF.

V is TRBV15 and J is TRBJ2-2; 11 bases fit TRBD1. The CDR3 covers 16 residues. With V trimmed by 1 base and J by 4 bases, 2 bases remained unmatched. Germline CDR1 reads LNHNV; CDR2 reads YYDKDF (reference sequence). In DNA form, the CDR3 reads TGTGCCACCAGCAGAGGGGGGACAGGGGGCACCGGGGAGCTGTTTTTT. It yields the protein CATSRGGTGGTGELFF.

This rearrangement joins TRBV12-3 or TRBV12-4 to TRBJ1-5; D unresolved. This CDR3 is 13 amino acids long. V was cut by 3 bases and J by 6 bases, with 9 bases left in between. The CDR3 here is CASSLGSSQPQHF. The CDR3 DNA reads as TGTGCCAGCAGTTTGGGCTCAAGTCAGCCCCAGCATTTT.

Only one count was recorded for this clone. The chain is built from TRBV28 and TRBJ1-4; perhaps TRBD1 as D (5 bases). Between the trimmed V and J ends, which lost 7 bases and 3 bases, there was a span of 15 bases. Germline V gene sequence: CDR1 MDHEN, CDR2 SYDVKM. This CDR3 region has 15 residues. CDR3 in amino acids: CASTSGGGANEKLFF. The CDR3 bases are TGTGCCAGCACTAGCGGGGGTGGAGCTAATGAAAAACTGTTTTTT.